Described below is a single TCR beta chain sequence and its context. This record belongs to a study of chemoradiotherapy in HPV16-positive cancers. Here immunoSEQ multiplex PCR was the method, and the copy in TCRdb shows in-frame clones only, minus some. The sample has approximately 20,000 clones; about 89% are singletons. CDR1 is LNHDA, CDR2 SQIVND, per germline (reference sequence). The CDR3 length is 13 residues. Trimming cost V 7 bases and J 7 bases; bases outside gene matches: 9. The specimen comprised blood, sampled from a patient who underwent chemoradiotherapy. The TCR comes from a human donor with HPV-associated anogenital cancer. The chain couples TRBV19 to TRBJ2-7; 8 bases match TRBD1. This chain's CDR3 is CASTKGQAGEQYF. CDR3 sequence (DNA): TGTGCCAGTACTAAGGGACAGGCGGGAGAGCAGTACTTC.